The entry below gives a single TCR beta chain sequence along with its context. The CDR3 sequence is 16 residues long. Germline-derived CDR1 and CDR2 are LGHDT and YNNKEL (reference sequence). V lost 0 bases and J lost 3, with 11 bases in between. This sample is part of a study of blood T cell repertoires in COVID-19. About the research overall: The United States, Italy and Spain were the sources of the acute and convalescent COVID-19 samples.

Source study methods: Amplification with reference gene primers provided the estimates of nucleated cell counts. Clones were read by immunoSEQ multiplex PCR, and TCRdb kept only the in-frame ones, dropping some. The D gene and trimming were derived from the DNA, and the V and J assignments and clone size from that table. The data hold roughly 100,000 clones, with around nine tenths observed a single time. This receptor was taken from a man over 45 in a cohort sampled during active COVID-19. Sequenced input: peripheral blood. V and J are TRBV3-1 (or the pseudogene TRBV3-2) and TRBJ2-2; no reliable D call. The CDR3 bases are TGTGCCAGCAGCCAAGACCCCTCGGTCTACACCGGGGAGCTGTTTTTT. This translates into CASSQDPSVYTGELFF.